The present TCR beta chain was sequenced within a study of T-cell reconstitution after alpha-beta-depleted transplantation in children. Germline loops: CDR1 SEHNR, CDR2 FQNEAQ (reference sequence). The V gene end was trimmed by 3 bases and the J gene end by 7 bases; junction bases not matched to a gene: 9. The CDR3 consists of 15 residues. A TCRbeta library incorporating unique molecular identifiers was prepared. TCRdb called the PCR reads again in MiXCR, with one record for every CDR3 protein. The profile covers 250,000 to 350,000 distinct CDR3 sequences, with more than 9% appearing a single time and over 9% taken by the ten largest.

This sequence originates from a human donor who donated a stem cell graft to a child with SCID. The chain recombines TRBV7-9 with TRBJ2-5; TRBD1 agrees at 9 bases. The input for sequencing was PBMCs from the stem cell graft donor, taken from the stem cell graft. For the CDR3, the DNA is TGTGCCAGCAGCTTGGGACAGGGACACCTTGGGACCCAGTACTTC. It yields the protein CASSLGQGHLGTQYF.